This TCR beta chain derives from a study of cytomegalovirus exposure and HLA in healthy donors. Germline V gene data show CDR1 as SGHRS and CDR2 as YFSETQ. The trim removed 3 bases at V and 10 bases at J, leaving 7 bases unmatched. The CDR3 contains 14 residues. PCR used 60 Vbeta primers and 13 Jbeta primers. TCRdb's table, derived via immunoSEQ multiplex PCR, lists solely in-frame clones and lacks some. The profile shows tens of thousands of clones, approximately 75% of them singletons. This sequence joins TRBV5-1 and TRBJ2-1; 10 nucleotides line up with TRBD2. The receptor's source is a woman between 35 and 50 years old in good health and CMV-seropositive. Input material: PBMCs. CDR3 sequence: CASSSAGGLVEQFF. CDR3 bases: TGCGCCAGCAGCTCAGCGGGGGGGCTTGTAGAGCAGTTCTTC.